A selection of T cell receptor beta chains follows, all from one sample in a study of early stage breast cancer tumors. Sequenced by immunoSEQ multiplex PCR; TCRdb stores in-frame clones only, minus some. The sample has 45,000 to 60,000 clones; about 90% are singletons. The material sequenced was blood. The receptor set was obtained from a person aged 65-85 years with breast cancer. The CDR3 runs from the conserved cysteine through the conserved F or W. The order of the fields is clone size, D gene, V gene, J gene, CDR3 protein, CDR3 DNA. D genes are given only for firm matches. Size values are once, few and many counts, or a class for expanded clones, and some rows have none.

clone_size: .; d_call: .; v_call: TRBV6-1; j_call: TRBJ1-5; cdr3_aa: CASRRGQPQHF; cdr3_nt: TGTGCCAGCAGAAGGGGTCAGCCCCAGCATTTT
clone_size: .; d_call: TRBD1; v_call: TRBV10-3; j_call: TRBJ1-2; cdr3_aa: CAIKPGTGGGGYTF; cdr3_nt: TGTGCCATCAAACCCGGGACAGGGGGCGGTGGCTACACCTTC
clone_size: .; d_call: .; v_call: TRBV6-1; j_call: TRBJ2-5; cdr3_aa: CASSQQLRVETQYF; cdr3_nt: TGTGCCAGCAGTCAACAGTTGCGTGTTGAGACCCAGTACTTC
clone_size: once; d_call: TRBD1; v_call: TRBV7-7; j_call: TRBJ2-5; cdr3_aa: CASSPGTGAETQYF; cdr3_nt: TGTGCCAGCAGCCCGGGGACAGGGGCAGAGACCCAGTACTTC
clone_size: .; d_call: TRBD1; v_call: TRBV11-2; j_call: TRBJ2-3; cdr3_aa: CASSLDPGQSTDTQYF; cdr3_nt: TGTGCCAGCAGCTTAGACCCGGGACAGAGCACAGATACGCAGTATTTT
clone_size: .; d_call: .; v_call: TRBV14; j_call: TRBJ2-7; cdr3_aa: CASSLLEGAGYEQYF; cdr3_nt: TGTGCCAGCAGCCTCTTGGAGGGGGCAGGGTACGAGCAGTACTTC
clone_size: few; d_call: .; v_call: TRBV11-2; j_call: TRBJ2-3; cdr3_aa: CASSLTSRPDTQYF; cdr3_nt: TGTGCCAGCAGCTTAACGAGTCGCCCAGATACGCAGTATTTT
clone_size: .; d_call: TRBD2; v_call: TRBV30; j_call: TRBJ2-1; cdr3_aa: CAWGGGVSYNEQFF; cdr3_nt: TGTGCCTGGGGCGGGGGAGTCTCCTACAATGAGCAGTTCTTC
clone_size: .; d_call: .; v_call: TRBV4-1; j_call: TRBJ2-7; cdr3_aa: CASSQDDTRNSYEQYF; cdr3_nt: TGCGCCAGCAGCCAAGATGATACACGAAACTCCTACGAGCAGTACTTC
clone_size: .; d_call: .; v_call: TRBV11-2; j_call: TRBJ1-2; cdr3_aa: CASSDYRGDDGYGYTF; cdr3_nt: TGTGCCAGCAGCGACTACCGGGGGGACGATGGTTATGGCTACACCTTC
clone_size: .; d_call: .; v_call: TRBV5-5; j_call: TRBJ1-2; cdr3_aa: CASSLGAGFNYGYTF; cdr3_nt: TGTGCCAGCAGCTTGGGGGCAGGATTCAACTATGGCTACACCTTC
clone_size: .; d_call: TRBD2; v_call: TRBV5-8; j_call: TRBJ2-3; cdr3_aa: CASSPSGGTDTQYF; cdr3_nt: TGTGCCAGCAGCCCTAGCGGGGGCACAGATACGCAGTATTTT
clone_size: .; d_call: .; v_call: TRBV9; j_call: TRBJ2-6; cdr3_aa: CASSVGLSGANVLTF; cdr3_nt: TGTGCCAGCAGCGTAGGACTGAGCGGGGCCAACGTCCTGACTTTC
clone_size: .; d_call: TRBD1; v_call: TRBV4-1; j_call: TRBJ1-2; cdr3_aa: CASSQDRVSGYTF; cdr3_nt: TGCGCCAGCAGCCAGGACAGGGTCTCTGGCTACACCTTC
clone_size: .; d_call: TRBD1; v_call: TRBV7-8; j_call: TRBJ1-3; cdr3_aa: CASSPGTAGNTIYF; cdr3_nt: TGTGCCAGCAGCCCCGGGACAGCTGGAAACACCATATATTTT
clone_size: .; d_call: .; v_call: TRBV19; j_call: TRBJ1-1; cdr3_aa: CASSPGGFGAFF; cdr3_nt: TGTGCCAGTAGTCCCGGAGGGTTTGGAGCTTTCTTT
clone_size: .; d_call: .; v_call: TRBV5-1; j_call: TRBJ2-7; cdr3_aa: CASSLSGNTREQYF; cdr3_nt: TGCGCCAGCAGCTTGTCAGGGAACACAAGGGAGCAGTACTTC
clone_size: .; d_call: TRBD2; v_call: TRBV5-1; j_call: TRBJ2-3; cdr3_aa: CASSLWTSGGANTQYF; cdr3_nt: TGCGCCAGCAGCTTGTGGACTAGCGGGGGAGCAAATACGCAGTATTTT
clone_size: .; d_call: .; v_call: TRBV19; j_call: TRBJ1-5; cdr3_aa: CASSILNRVEGNQPQHF; cdr3_nt: TGTGCCAGTAGTATCCTCAACAGGGTCGAGGGCAATCAGCCCCAGCATTTT
clone_size: .; d_call: TRBD2; v_call: TRBV2; j_call: TRBJ2-7; cdr3_aa: CASSEAILLVRAGDEQYF; cdr3_nt: TGTGCCAGCAGTGAAGCGATATTACTAGTACGGGCGGGAGACGAGCAGTACTTC
clone_size: .; d_call: .; v_call: TRBV10-1; j_call: TRBJ2-3; cdr3_aa: CASSERGDTQYF; cdr3_nt: TGCGCCAGCAGTGAGCGGGGGGATACGCAGTATTTT
clone_size: .; d_call: TRBD2; v_call: TRBV10-2; j_call: TRBJ2-2; cdr3_aa: CASSDPTSGGANTGELFF; cdr3_nt: TGCGCCAGCAGTGACCCGACTAGCGGGGGAGCGAACACCGGGGAGCTGTTTTTT
clone_size: .; d_call: TRBD1; v_call: TRBV28; j_call: TRBJ1-2; cdr3_aa: CASSWTGDEDYGYTF; cdr3_nt: TGTGCCAGCAGTTGGACAGGGGATGAAGACTATGGCTACACCTTC
clone_size: once; d_call: TRBD1; v_call: TRBV6-6; j_call: TRBJ2-5; cdr3_aa: CASRRDRTQETQYF; cdr3_nt: TGTGCCAGCAGACGGGACAGGACCCAAGAGACCCAGTACTTC
clone_size: .; d_call: TRBD1; v_call: TRBV5-1; j_call: TRBJ2-3; cdr3_aa: CASSPVTQGAGDTQYF; cdr3_nt: TGCGCCAGCAGCCCGGTTACACAGGGGGCAGGAGATACGCAGTATTTT
clone_size: .; d_call: .; v_call: TRBV7-9; j_call: TRBJ1-2; cdr3_aa: CASSKNTVEAGYTF; cdr3_nt: TGTGCCAGCAGTAAAAACACTGTGGAGGCGGGCTACACCTTC
clone_size: .; d_call: .; v_call: TRBV18; j_call: TRBJ1-1; cdr3_aa: CASSPQTGFPEAFF; cdr3_nt: TGTGCCAGCTCACCACAGACAGGTTTCCCTGAAGCTTTCTTT
clone_size: .; d_call: .; v_call: TRBV11-2; j_call: TRBJ1-2; cdr3_aa: CASSPHRAGTLNYGYTF; cdr3_nt: TGTGCCAGCAGCCCCCATAGGGCAGGGACTCTTAACTATGGCTACACCTTC
clone_size: .; d_call: .; v_call: TRBV27; j_call: TRBJ1-5; cdr3_aa: CASIIKYGAGVHNQPQHF; cdr3_nt: TGTGCCAGCATCATAAAGTATGGGGCAGGGGTCCACAATCAGCCCCAGCATTTT
clone_size: .; d_call: TRBD1; v_call: TRBV7-8; j_call: TRBJ2-5; cdr3_aa: CASSSGAGGFRETQYF; cdr3_nt: TGTGCCAGCAGCTCTGGGGCAGGGGGCTTCAGGGAGACCCAGTACTTC
clone_size: .; d_call: .; v_call: TRBV7-2; j_call: TRBJ2-1; cdr3_aa: CASSLDGRLNEQFF; cdr3_nt: TGTGCCAGCAGCTTAGATGGGAGACTCAATGAGCAGTTCTTC
clone_size: once; d_call: .; v_call: TRBV30; j_call: TRBJ2-2; cdr3_aa: CAWSKGGGSVFF; cdr3_nt: TGTGCCTGGAGTAAGGGAGGGGGGTCAGTGTTTTTT
clone_size: .; d_call: TRBD1; v_call: TRBV19; j_call: TRBJ1-5; cdr3_aa: CASSIGGGRNQPQHF; cdr3_nt: TGTGCCAGTAGTATAGGAGGGGGCAGGAATCAGCCCCAGCATTTT
clone_size: .; d_call: TRBD1; v_call: TRBV19; j_call: TRBJ1-3; cdr3_aa: CASSTTGGGSGNTIYF; cdr3_nt: TGTGCCAGTAGTACGACAGGGGGCGGCTCTGGAAACACCATATATTTT
clone_size: .; d_call: TRBD2; v_call: TRBV9; j_call: TRBJ2-3; cdr3_aa: CASSLSGGATDTQYF; cdr3_nt: TGTGCCAGCAGCCTTAGCGGGGGGGCCACAGATACGCAGTATTTT
clone_size: .; d_call: .; v_call: TRBV6-6; j_call: TRBJ2-7; cdr3_aa: CASSYGGEVHEQYF; cdr3_nt: TGTGCCAGCAGTTACGGCGGGGAGGTCCACGAGCAGTACTTC
clone_size: .; d_call: .; v_call: TRBV29-1; j_call: TRBJ2-5; cdr3_aa: CAGGDWAETQYF; cdr3_nt: TGCGCCGGAGGGGACTGGGCGGAGACCCAGTACTTC
clone_size: .; d_call: .; v_call: TRBV27; j_call: TRBJ2-5; cdr3_aa: CASSFNRAETQYF; cdr3_nt: TGTGCCAGCAGTTTTAACAGAGCAGAGACCCAGTACTTC
clone_size: .; d_call: .; v_call: TRBV4-3; j_call: TRBJ2-1; cdr3_aa: CASSQGSTGTRYNEQFF; cdr3_nt: TGCGCCAGCAGCCAAGGATCAACAGGGACCCGATACAATGAGCAGTTCTTC
clone_size: .; d_call: TRBD1; v_call: TRBV19; j_call: TRBJ1-5; cdr3_aa: CASSSPGTDSNQPQHF; cdr3_nt: TGTGCCAGTAGTTCTCCCGGGACAGATAGCAATCAGCCCCAGCATTTT
clone_size: .; d_call: .; v_call: TRBV28; j_call: TRBJ2-7; cdr3_aa: CASLPGSASYEQYF; cdr3_nt: TGTGCCAGCCTCCCCGGGAGCGCTTCCTACGAGCAGTACTTC
clone_size: .; d_call: .; v_call: TRBV7-2; j_call: TRBJ2-7; cdr3_aa: CASSEGGGPYEQYF; cdr3_nt: TGTGCCAGCAGCGAAGGGGGGGGCCCCTACGAGCAGTACTTC
clone_size: .; d_call: TRBD2; v_call: TRBV27; j_call: TRBJ2-3; cdr3_aa: CASSPRRGATDTQYF; cdr3_nt: TGTGCCAGCAGTCCACGGCGGGGGGCAACAGATACGCAGTATTTT